The T cell receptor beta chain under discussion was sequenced for a study of shared clonotypes between healthy human individuals. This clone was picked up many times. Its antigen is currently unknown. This CDR3 is also generated by other DNA sequences in the sample. Study findings and constraints: An anticipated effect of sequencing depth on clonotype sharing among donors was recognized. Sample collection involved blood only; tissue repertoires are likely different.

Germline V gives CDR1 KGHSH, CDR2 LQKENI. This CDR3 is built from 15 residues. V shed 3 bases and J 2 bases; nucleotides not matched to a gene: 3. DNA at 200 ng, roughly 30,000 T cell genomes, went into sorted-subset replicate PCRs. Method: immunoSEQ multiplex PCR; TCRdb's copy keeps in-frame clones and lacks some. The profile covers about 960,000 clones, with over 60% appearing a single time and nearly 1.5% taken by the ten largest. The specimen was memory CD4+ T cells sorted from blood. Subset defined: CD45RA-negative fraction. The chain joins TRBV18 to TRBJ1-5, with 8 nucleotides matching TRBD1. This receptor was obtained from a man between 18 and 29 years old in good health. The DNA of the CDR3 is TGTGCCAGCTCACCTGACAGGGGCGGCAATCAGCCCCAGCATTTT. Amino acids: CASSPDRGGNQPQHF. The full variable domain, rest sourced from reference TRBV18 and TRBJ1-5, is NAGVMQNPRHLVRRRGQEARLRCSPMKGHSHVYWYRQLPEEGLKFMVYLQKENIIDESGMPKERFSAEFPKEGPSILRIQQVVRGDSAAYFCASSPDRGGNQPQHFGDGTRLSIL.